The 15 T cell receptor beta chains listed next were all sequenced from one sample in a study of T cells in Graves' hyperthyroidism and ophthalmopathy. Amplification yielded TCR beta CDR3 regions, with RNA transcripts as the source. First-round RT-PCR with HTBI primers amplified the TCR CDR3 region. TCRdb reanalysed the multiplex PCR reads using MiXCR and keeps one entry per CDR3 protein. This sample carries fewer than 550,000 distinct CDR3 sequences, less than 20% of them seen once, and the ten largest clones take roughly 14%. The sample consisted of blood. All receptors come from a woman under 30 with Graves' hyperthyroidism.

This clonotype has more than one count but fewer than ten. The V call is TRBV7-9, the J call TRBJ1-3; perhaps TRBD1 as D (5 bases). Trimming removed 5 bases at V and 0 bases at J, with 11 bases between. The CDR3 covers 15 residues. Germline CDR1 reads SEHNR; CDR2 reads FQNEAQ (reference sequence). The CDR3 sequence is CASSRDGNSGNTIYF. The CDR3 nucleotides read TGTGCCAGCAGCCGGGACGGGAACTCTGGAAACACCATATATTTT.

The chain uses TRBV5-1 and TRBJ1-1; TRBD1 aligns across 7 bases. The CDR3 sequence is 17 residues long. Germline lookup yields CDR1 SGHRS and CDR2 YFSETQ. The trim removed 7 bases at V and 1 base at J, leaving 16 bases unmatched. CDR3 sequence: CASYWTMGRGSNTEAFF. The CDR3 coding sequence is TGCGCCAGCTACTGGACCATGGGCAGGGGGTCGAACACTGAAGCTTTCTTT. Using reference TRBV5-1 and TRBJ1-1 for the parts outside the CDR3, the full variable domain is KAGVTQTPRYLIKTRGQQVTLSCSPISGHRSVSWYQQTPGQGLQFLFEYFSETQRNKGNFPGRFSGRQFSNSRSEMNVSTLELGDSALYLCASYWTMGRGSNTEAFFGQGTRLTVV.

The V gene is TRBV27, the J gene TRBJ2-5, with D perhaps given as TRBD1 or TRBD2 (6 bases each). The CDR3 loop spans 15 amino acids. Between the trimmed V and J ends, which lost 3 bases and 2 bases, there was a span of 13 bases. Germline CDR1 is MNHEY and CDR2 is SMNVEV (reference sequence). The chain's CDR3 is CASSFWGALQETQYF. The DNA for the CDR3 is TGTGCCAGCAGTTTTTGGGGGGCTCTACAAGAGACCCAGTACTTC.

This clonotype was seen many times. The rearrangement uses TRBV28 and TRBJ2-7; D gene ambiguous. The germline CDR1 and CDR2 sequences are MDHEN and SYDVKM. V lost 4 bases to trimming and J lost 1 base, with 17 bases between them. This CDR3 region has 16 residues. This chain's CDR3 is CASSYPSEDQSYEQYF. Here the CDR3 DNA reads TGTGCCAGCAGTTACCCTAGTGAGGATCAATCCTACGAGCAGTACTTC.

This chain uses TRBV20-1 with TRBJ2-5, with 7 positions matching TRBD2. Germline V gives CDR1 DFQATT, CDR2 SNEGSKA (reference sequence). Unmatched junction bases numbered 9, after V lost 6 bases and J lost 2 bases. The CDR3 is made up of 14 amino acids. CDR3 sequence: CSAEGTNAQETQYF. The CDR3 DNA is TGCAGTGCAGAGGGGACTAACGCGCAAGAGACCCAGTACTTC.

In DNA, the CDR3 is TGTGCCAGCAGCTTAAGGGGTGGAGGGGTCTCCGGCTACACCTTC. This gives the protein CASSLRGGGVSGYTF. The chain joins TRBV7-9 to TRBJ1-2; D might be TRBD1 (5 bases). V shed 2 bases and J shed 8 bases, with 18 bases lying between them. Germline V lookup: CDR1 SEHNR, CDR2 FQNEAQ (reference sequence). The CDR3 is 15 residues long.

In this sample, this clonotype turned up many times. V gene TRBV6-1 combines with J gene TRBJ1-1; D remains ambiguous. This CDR3 has 18 amino acids. Germline V gene lookup returns CDR1 MNHNS and CDR2 SASEGT. Trimming removed 3 bases at V and 0 bases at J, with 20 bases between. CDR3 in amino acids: CASSDNTVLLRLNTEAFF. As DNA, the CDR3 is TGTGCCAGCAGTGATAACACAGTGCTACTCCGCTTGAACACTGAAGCTTTCTTT.

The sample holds a few counts of this clonotype. The chain combines TRBV6-2 or TRBV6-3 with TRBJ2-3; D is ambiguous. The CDR3 loop spans 12 amino acids. V lost 5 bases to trimming and J lost 7 bases, with 10 bases between them. Germline lookup yields CDR1 MNHEY and CDR2 SVGEGT. The CDR3 region has the DNA TGTGCCAGCAGTAACCGGGCTAATACGCAGTATTTT. Translated, it gives CASSNRANTQYF.

Ten or more counts support this clonotype. V and J are TRBV7-2 and TRBJ2-1; 12 positions agree with TRBD2. Per the germline V gene, CDR1 is SGHTA and CDR2 is FQGNSA. The V gene end was trimmed by 7 bases and the J gene end by 12 bases; junction bases not matched to a gene: 10. The CDR3 has 14 residues. CDR3 sequence (DNA): TGTGCCAGCACCGGGACTAGCGGGTTTCGGGGGCAGTTCTTC. This encodes CASTGTSGFRGQFF. The variable domain in full, with the rest retrieved from reference TRBV7-2 and TRBJ2-1, is GAGVSQSPSNKVTEKGKDVELRCDPISGHTALYWYRQSLGQGLEFLIYFQGNSAPDKSGLPSDRFSAERTGGSVSTLTIQRTQQEDSAVYLCASTGTSGFRGQFFGPGTRLTVL.

This clonotype was observed many times. CDR3: CASSRRSGSYNEQFF. DNA of the CDR3: TGTGCCAGCAGTAGACGATCCGGCTCCTACAATGAGCAGTTCTTC. This chain uses TRBV7-8 with TRBJ2-1; D call uncertain. CDR1 SGHVS and CDR2 FQNEAQ come from the germline V gene. This CDR3 spans 15 amino acids. V was cut by 6 bases and J by 0 bases, with 12 bases left in between.

This clonotype was seen ten or more times. The rearrangement uses TRBV7-2 and TRBJ2-1; 11 nucleotides line up with TRBD2. J gave up 2 bases and V 5 bases, and 8 bases lay outside the gene matches. CDR3 length: 17 residues. From germline, CDR1 is SGHTA and CDR2 FQGNSA. The CDR3 DNA follows: TGTGCCAGCAGCCCAGAGAGACTAGCGGGGACCTACAATGAGCAGTTCTTC. Translation gives CASSPERLAGTYNEQFF.

This clonotype was found a few times. V gene TRBV2 combines with J gene TRBJ1-6; 11 nucleotides agree with TRBD1. Germline CDR1 reads SNHLY; CDR2 reads FYNNEI. The CDR3 is 15 residues long. Trimming removed 10 bases from V and 5 bases from J; junction bases left unmatched: 7. CDR3 DNA: TGTGCCACCAAGGACAGGGGGCTCAATAATTCACCCCTCCACTTT. It codes for CATKDRGLNNSPLHF.

In its sample, this clonotype was seen many times. Mismatch with germline at one junction end may stem from a read error. The genes are TRBV7-2 and TRBJ2-7, with D perhaps TRBD1 or TRBD2 (6 bases each). The CDR3 spans 13 residues. Germline CDR1 SGHTA, CDR2 FQGNSA. CDR3 DNA: TGCGCCAGCAGCTTAGCCGGGGGCGGCGAGCAGTACTTC. It is translated as CASSLAGGGEQYF.

This clonotype was observed many times. This chain links TRBV2 with TRBJ1-2; D is unresolved. The length of the CDR3 is 14 residues. V was cut by 4 bases and J by 5 bases, with 14 bases left in between. CDR1 and CDR2 from the germline V gene are SNHLY and FYNNEI. CDR3 residues: CASSGDTGGYGYTF. As DNA, the CDR3 is TGTGCCAGCAGTGGAGACACCGGAGGGTATGGCTACACCTTC.

This clonotype was counted many times. The chain joins TRBV7-2 to TRBJ2-5, with D unclear. The ends were cut back, 4 bases at V and 0 bases at J, with 9 bases in the middle. Germline V gene lookup returns CDR1 SGHTA and CDR2 FQGNSA. CDR3 length equals 14 residues. The CDR3 is CASSSRPNQETQYF. The CDR3 DNA sequence: TGTGCCAGCAGCTCCCGACCGAACCAAGAGACCCAGTACTTC.